These 20 T cell receptor beta chains were sequenced from one sample in a study of blood T cells in healthy people across ages. For the second PCR, which ran for about 7 to 11 cycles, a sample-barcoded 5' primer and a J-beta primer mix were used. In TCRdb, the 5' RACE reads were re-called with MiXCR into one record per CDR3 protein. The sample holds approximately 770,000 distinct CDR3 sequences, roughly 60% seen once. The sample was blood. The receptors stem from a man aged 25 to 40 in good health.

The chain has TRBV4-2 and TRBJ2-7; tentatively, D is TRBD1 (5 bases). The germline V gene encodes CDR1 LGHNA and CDR2 YNFKEQ. The CDR3 covers 14 residues. V was trimmed by 2 bases and J by 2 bases, leaving 10 bases between them. CDR3 in amino acids: CASSQSGQTYEQYF. The CDR3 nucleotides read TGTGCCAGCAGCCAATCAGGGCAAACCTACGAGCAGTACTTC.

The genes are TRBV29-1 and TRBJ2-7; a weak D match, TRBD2 (6 bases). Trimming pared 4 bases from V and 9 bases from J, leaving 19 bases between. Germline V gene data show CDR1 as SQVTM and CDR2 as ANQGSEA. This CDR3 is 13 amino acids long. The CDR3 coding sequence is TGCAGCGTTGCGAGACTAGTGGGCGCTGGGCAGTACTTC. Translated: CSVARLVGAGQYF.

This chain joins TRBV27 and TRBJ1-5; D is unresolved. V was cut by 7 bases and J by 3 bases, with 16 bases left in between. The CDR3 extends over 15 amino acids. Germline CDR1 is MNHEY and CDR2 is SMNVEV (reference sequence). The CDR3 DNA reads TGTGCCAGCAAGTCGGGGTCGGGCTACAATCAGCCCCAGCATTTT. This gives the protein CASKSGSGYNQPQHF.

V gene TRBV2 combines with J gene TRBJ1-2, with TRBD1 matching 8 bases. The CDR3 is 16 amino acids. Per germline, CDR1 SNHLY and CDR2 FYNNEI. V trimming: 5 bases; J trimming: 4 bases; junction bases outside the gene matches: 12. Here the CDR3 DNA reads TGTGCCAGCAGTCTAACCCCCTCAGGGGGCTCCTATGGCTACACCTTC. Translating gives CASSLTPSGGSYGYTF.

As to this clonotype: The junction differs from germline at one of its ends, possibly a read error. The chain links TRBV12-3 or TRBV12-4 to TRBJ2-1; a weak D match, TRBD2 (7 bases). This CDR3 is 15 amino acids long. This CDR3 reads CASRNGGAQDNEQFF. As DNA, the CDR3 is TGTGCCAGCAGGAATGGGGGGGCCCAAGATAATGAACAGTTCTTC.

V gene TRBV3-1 combines with J gene TRBJ1-2, with D unclear. Per germline, CDR1 LGHDT and CDR2 YNNKEL (reference sequence). Trimming pared 4 bases from V and 3 bases from J, leaving 15 bases between. The CDR3 covers 15 residues. The CDR3 DNA reads TGTGCCAGCAGCCTCGGTCTGAGGACTGACTATGGCTACACCTTC. Amino acid sequence: CASSLGLRTDYGYTF.

The chain has TRBV12-3 or TRBV12-4 and TRBJ2-1; possibly TRBD2 for D (5 bases). The CDR3 is made up of 13 amino acids. V lost 6 bases, J lost 7 bases, and 13 bases lay in between. The CDR3 nucleotides are TGTGCCAGCAGCAAAGGACTGACAAATGAGCAGTTCTTC. Its translation is CASSKGLTNEQFF.

The V gene is TRBV4-1, the J gene TRBJ2-1, with 7 bases that match TRBD2. Germline CDR1 and CDR2: MGHRA and YSYEKL. J lost 1 base, V lost 0 bases, and 3 bases had no gene match. The CDR3 has 16 residues. CDR3 protein: CASSQDPAGSYNEQFF. The CDR3 DNA is TGCGCCAGCAGCCAAGATCCAGCGGGATCCTACAATGAGCAGTTCTTC.

This clonotype was counted only a few times. The chain employs TRBV4-3 and TRBJ1-2, with D possibly being TRBD1 (5 bases). V was clipped by 0 bases and J by 2 bases, with 13 bases between them. Germline V gene data show CDR1 as LGHNA and CDR2 as YSLEER. The CDR3 consists of 16 residues. CDR3 in DNA: TGCGCCAGCAGCCAAGATATATTGACAGACAACTATGGCTACACCTTC. Translation gives CASSQDILTDNYGYTF.

The J gene is TRBJ2-1, the V gene TRBV20-1; 9 bases are shared with TRBD2. The DNA end lines up better with TRBJ2-7; the J call may be wrong. The CDR3 totals 15 residues. Germline CDR1 and CDR2: DFQATT and SNEGSKA (reference sequence). This chain's CDR3 is CSARDWRLADNEQYF. The CDR3 DNA follows: TGCAGTGCTAGAGATTGGAGACTAGCGGACAATGAGCAGTACTTC.

This sequence joins TRBV6-6 and TRBJ1-1; 9 bases fit TRBD1. Per the germline V gene, CDR1 is MNHNY and CDR2 is SVGAGI (reference sequence). The ends lost 0 bases at V and 8 bases at J; junction bases unmatched: 7. This CDR3 has 15 amino acids. The CDR3 bases are TGTGCCAGCAGTTACTCGCTTCGACAGGGGGAAGAAGCTTTCTTT. Translation gives CASSYSLRQGEEAFF.

The rearrangement uses TRBV7-8 and TRBJ2-7, with no clear D. CDR3 size: 16 residues. The V gene's germline CDR1 is SGHVS and CDR2 FQNEAQ. V lost 0 bases and J lost 3, with 15 bases in between. CDR3 sequence: CASSLALSRLIYEQYF. Here the CDR3 DNA reads TGTGCCAGCAGCTTAGCTCTCTCTAGGTTAATCTACGAGCAGTACTTC.

This rearrangement joins TRBV28 to TRBJ2-2; perhaps TRBD2 as D (5 bases). There are 14 residues in the CDR3. Germline assignment: CDR1 MDHEN and CDR2 SYDVKM. V gave up 6 bases and J gave up 5 bases, with 13 bases separating them. The CDR3 is CASRVEEVTGELFF. Here the CDR3 DNA reads TGTGCCAGCAGGGTGGAGGAGGTTACCGGGGAGCTGTTTTTT.

About this clonotype itself: This may be a read error, as it is one base from a much larger clone. This sequence joins TRBV7-3 and TRBJ2-1; D perhaps matches TRBD1 (6 bases). Germline CDR1 SGHTA, CDR2 FQGTGA. The CDR3 sequence is 15 residues long. The CDR3 region is CTSSLRGSSYNEQFF. Here the CDR3 DNA reads TGTACCAGCAGCTTAAGGGGGAGCTCCTACAATGAGCAGTTCTTC.

CDR3 sequence: CASSFNRHTGELFF. Written as DNA, the CDR3 is TGTGCCAGCAGCTTTAACCGGCACACCGGGGAGCTGTTTTTT. The chain has TRBV27 and TRBJ2-2; D gene unclear. The V gene lost 6 bases and the J gene lost 3 bases, with 11 bases spanning the gap. The CDR3 consists of 14 residues. From germline, CDR1 is MNHEY and CDR2 SMNVEV (reference sequence).

The V and J genes are TRBV6-1 and TRBJ1-2; D call uncertain. The CDR3 length is 15 residues. Trimming stripped 11 bases from V and 0 bases from J, with 19 bases between. Germline-derived CDR1 and CDR2 are MNHNS and SASEGT. CDR3 protein: CASRPPRKPNYGYTF. The CDR3 nucleotides are TGTGCCTCTAGACCCCCCCGAAAACCTAACTATGGCTACACCTTC.

This chain uses TRBV3-1 with TRBJ2-5; perhaps TRBD2 as D (5 bases). The CDR3 is 16 residues long. Germline values: CDR1 LGHDT, CDR2 YNNKEL (reference sequence). V was pared by 4 bases and J by 3 bases, with 18 bases between. The CDR3 here is CASSLPQASGKETQYF. The CDR3 nucleotides read TGTGCCAGCAGCCTCCCTCAAGCCAGCGGCAAAGAGACCCAGTACTTC.

In DNA, the CDR3 is TGCAGCGCCACTATCATGGATCTAGTCAAAAACATTCAGTACTTC. Translation gives CSATIMDLVKNIQYF. The J gene is TRBJ2-4, the V gene TRBV29-1; D not resolved. Germline loops: CDR1 SQVTM, CDR2 ANQGSEA. This CDR3 has 15 residues. V was cut by 7 bases and J by 3 bases, with 19 bases left in between.

The table lists this clonotype with a count of one. V gene TRBV15 combines with J gene TRBJ2-7, with D unclear. Between the trimmed V and J ends, which lost 0 bases and 1 base, there was a span of 10 bases. CDR3 size: 15 residues. Germline V gives CDR1 LNHNV, CDR2 YYDKDF (reference sequence). The CDR3 protein is CATSRDVAGSYEQYF. The CDR3 bases are TGTGCCACCAGCAGAGATGTGGCCGGATCCTACGAGCAGTACTTC.

This clonotype was counted only a few times. The V gene is TRBV9, the J gene TRBJ2-5; TRBD2 aligns across 10 bases. The germline CDR1 and CDR2 sequences are SGDLS and YYNGEE. The junction had 7 bases not matched to a gene; V was cut back by 3 bases and J by 5 bases. The CDR3 runs 15 residues. The CDR3: CASSGTGTSDETQYF. The DNA of the CDR3 is TGTGCCAGCAGCGGAACCGGGACTAGCGATGAGACCCAGTACTTC.